Sequencing of this TCR beta chain was carried out in a study of OX40 agonist ivuxolimab in advanced cancers. V lost 1 base to trimming and J lost 4 bases, with 5 bases between them. The CDR3 spans 13 residues. In germline, CDR1 is MNHEY, CDR2 SMNVEV (reference sequence). TCRdb's copy holds only in-frame clones and misses some; the assay was immunoSEQ multiplex PCR. The data show tens of thousands of clones, around 84% seen once. In this sample, this clone turned up once. The sample consisted of CD4+ or CD8+ T cells sorted from blood, taken in a trial of the OX40 agonist ivuxolimab. V gene TRBV27 combines with J gene TRBJ1-5; D call uncertain. This clonotype was obtained from an adult with an advanced solid tumor such as melanoma, head and neck, liver or kidney cancer. CDR3 residues: CASSLFVNQPQHF. The CDR3 nucleotides read TGTGCCAGCAGTTTATTTGTAAATCAGCCCCAGCATTTT.